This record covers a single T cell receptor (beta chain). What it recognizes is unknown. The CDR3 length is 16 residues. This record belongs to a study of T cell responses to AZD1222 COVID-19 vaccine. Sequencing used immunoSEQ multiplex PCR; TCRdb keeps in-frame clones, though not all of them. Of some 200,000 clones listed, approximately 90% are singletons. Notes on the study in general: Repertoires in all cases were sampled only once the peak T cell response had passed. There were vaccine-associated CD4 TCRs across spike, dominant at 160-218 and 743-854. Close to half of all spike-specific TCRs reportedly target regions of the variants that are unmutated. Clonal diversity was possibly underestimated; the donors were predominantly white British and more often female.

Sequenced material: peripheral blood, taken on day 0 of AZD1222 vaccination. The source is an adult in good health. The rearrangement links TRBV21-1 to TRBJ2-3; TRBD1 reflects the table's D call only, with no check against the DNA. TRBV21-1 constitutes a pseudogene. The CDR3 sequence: CASSKLSSQAGDTQYF. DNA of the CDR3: TGTGCCAGCAGCAAACTCTCTTCACAGGCTGGAGATACGCAGTATTTT.